This T cell receptor (beta chain) was profiled in a study of blood T cell repertoires in COVID-19. The method was immunoSEQ multiplex PCR; TCRdb's version includes in-frame clones alone and lacks a portion of them. Among about 490,000 clones listed, 75% to 90% were seen once. Germline V gives CDR1 SEHNR, CDR2 FQNEAQ (reference sequence). CDR3 size: 17 residues. The V end was cut by 5 bases, the J end by 0 bases, with 17 bases between. Sequencing was done on a sample of peripheral blood. The receptor was derived from a human donor in a cohort sampled during active COVID-19. V usage is TRBV7-9 and J usage is TRBJ2-1; no firm D call. CDR3 protein: CASSPNPRSFSYNEQFF. CDR3 nucleotides: TGTGCCAGCAGCCCCAACCCCCGAAGCTTCTCCTACAATGAGCAGTTCTTC.